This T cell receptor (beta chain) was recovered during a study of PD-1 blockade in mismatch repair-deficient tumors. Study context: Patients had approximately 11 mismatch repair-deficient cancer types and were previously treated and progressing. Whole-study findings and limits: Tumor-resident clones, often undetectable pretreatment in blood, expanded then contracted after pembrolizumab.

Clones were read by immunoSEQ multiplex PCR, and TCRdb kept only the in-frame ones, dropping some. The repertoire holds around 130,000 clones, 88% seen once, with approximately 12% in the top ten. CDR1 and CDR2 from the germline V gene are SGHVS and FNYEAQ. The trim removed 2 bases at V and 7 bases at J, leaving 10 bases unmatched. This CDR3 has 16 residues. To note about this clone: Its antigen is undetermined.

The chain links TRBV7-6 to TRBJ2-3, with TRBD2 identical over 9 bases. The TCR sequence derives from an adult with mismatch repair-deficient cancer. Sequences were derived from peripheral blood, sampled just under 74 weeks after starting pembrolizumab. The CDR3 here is CASSLTIAGVGNTQYF. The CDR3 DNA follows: TGTGCCAGCAGCTTAACCATAGCGGGAGTCGGTAATACGCAGTATTTT.